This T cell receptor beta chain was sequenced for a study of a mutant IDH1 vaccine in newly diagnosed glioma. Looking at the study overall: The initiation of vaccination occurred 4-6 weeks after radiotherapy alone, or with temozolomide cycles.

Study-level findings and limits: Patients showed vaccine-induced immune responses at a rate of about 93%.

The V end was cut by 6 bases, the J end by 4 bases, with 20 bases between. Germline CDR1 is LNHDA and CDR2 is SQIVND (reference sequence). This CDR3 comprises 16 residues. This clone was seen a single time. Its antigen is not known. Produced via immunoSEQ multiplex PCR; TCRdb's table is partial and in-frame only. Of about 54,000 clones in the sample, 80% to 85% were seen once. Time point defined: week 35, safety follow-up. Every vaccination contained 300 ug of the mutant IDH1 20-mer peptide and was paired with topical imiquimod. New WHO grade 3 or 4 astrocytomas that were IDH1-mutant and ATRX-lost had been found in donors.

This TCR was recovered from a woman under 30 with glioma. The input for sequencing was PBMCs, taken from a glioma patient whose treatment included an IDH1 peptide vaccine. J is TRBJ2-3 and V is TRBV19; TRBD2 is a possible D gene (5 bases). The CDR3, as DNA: TGTGCCAGTAGCCTTACAGCTGGACTTCCCTCAGATACGCAGTATTTT. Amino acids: CASSLTAGLPSDTQYF. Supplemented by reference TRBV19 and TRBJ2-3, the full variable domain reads DGGITQSPKYLFRKEGQNVTLSCEQNLNHDAMYWYRQDPGQGLRLIYYSQIVNDFQKGDIAEGYSVSREKKESFPLTVTSAQKNPTAFYLCASSLTAGLPSDTQYFGPGTRLTVL.